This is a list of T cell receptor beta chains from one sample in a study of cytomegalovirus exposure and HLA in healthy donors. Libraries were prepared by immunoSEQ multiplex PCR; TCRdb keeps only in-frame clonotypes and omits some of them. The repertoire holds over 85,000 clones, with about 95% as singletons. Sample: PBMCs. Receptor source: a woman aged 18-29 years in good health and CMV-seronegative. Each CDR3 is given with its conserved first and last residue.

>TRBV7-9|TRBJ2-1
CASCEGGGEQFF
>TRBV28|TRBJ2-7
CASRSGPGFSYEQYF
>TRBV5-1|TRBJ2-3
CASSLAPAGVSDTQYF
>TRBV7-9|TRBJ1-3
CASSPSGNTIYF
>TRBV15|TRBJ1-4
CATSRGFGTGSTNEKLFF
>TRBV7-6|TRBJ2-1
CASSLGVGSEQFF
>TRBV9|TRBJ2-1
CASSVVEREGHHNEQFF
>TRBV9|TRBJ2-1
CASSGSGGPHEQFF
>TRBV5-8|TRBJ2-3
CASSPRDRGNTDTQYF
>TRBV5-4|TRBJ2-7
CASSLAPSGVSSSYEQYF
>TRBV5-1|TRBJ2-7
CASSLGQREYEQYF
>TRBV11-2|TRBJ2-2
CASSLDRIAGTGELFF
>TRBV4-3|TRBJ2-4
CASSQEDGDLAKNIQYF
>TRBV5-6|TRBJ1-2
CASSLGQGAYGYTF
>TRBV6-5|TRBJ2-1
CASNPAGAGEQFF
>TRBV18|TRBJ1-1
CASSPPYEGSEAFF
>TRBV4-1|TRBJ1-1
CASSQMTGGGTEAFF
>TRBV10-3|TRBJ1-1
CAISEERGYNTEAFF
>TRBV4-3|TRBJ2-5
CASSQDLGWGRAKETQYF
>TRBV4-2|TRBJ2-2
CASSQDREGLMNTGELFF
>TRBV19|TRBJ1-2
CASSRGGRQPYGYTF
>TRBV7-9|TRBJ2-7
CASSQDNYEQYF
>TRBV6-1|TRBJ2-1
CASSGAPASYNEQFF
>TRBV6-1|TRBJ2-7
CASSEAETGGYEQYF
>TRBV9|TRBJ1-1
CASGQGALNTEAFF
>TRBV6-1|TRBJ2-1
CASRHGLAGGNEQFF
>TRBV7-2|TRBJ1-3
CASSLMVGDTIYF
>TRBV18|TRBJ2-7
CASSPGASSYEQYF
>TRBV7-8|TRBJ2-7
CASSFLAYEQYF
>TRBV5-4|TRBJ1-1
CASSRTGFEAFF
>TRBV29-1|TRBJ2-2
CSVMVTQSNTGELFF
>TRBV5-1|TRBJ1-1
CASSPGQGGGAFF
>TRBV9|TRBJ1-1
CASSVVARGGEAFF
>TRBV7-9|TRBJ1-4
CASSAGQVATNEKLFF
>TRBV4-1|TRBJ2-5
CASSQFGVAETQYF
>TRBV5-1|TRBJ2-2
CASSFLSGRAVRTGELFF
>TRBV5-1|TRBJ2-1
CASSGGLGVNEQFF